The T cell receptor beta chain under discussion was sequenced for a study of blood T cells in healthy people across ages. Overall study results and limits: Naive CD4+ cells and diversity were both higher in long-lived donors than in aged donors.

Through a sample-barcoded 5' primer and a J-beta primer mix, a second PCR was run for about 7 to 12 cycles. TCRdb reanalysed the 5' RACE reads using MiXCR and keeps one entry per CDR3 protein. Seen here are about 580,000 distinct CDR3 sequences, around half observed once, and the top ten hold around 23%. Extractions gave at least 5 micrograms of total RNA per sample. Regarding this clonotype: Its antigen is unidentified.

Trimming removed 8 bases at V and 1 base at J, with 12 bases between. Looked up from germline, CDR1 is LGHDT and CDR2 is YNNKEL (reference sequence). The CDR3 runs to 15 residues. Sequenced sample: blood. The J gene is TRBJ2-6, the V gene TRBV3-1; D is perhaps TRBD1 (6 bases). The TCR comes from a man older than 75 in good health. The CDR3 loop is CASRLQGSGANVLTF. The CDR3 DNA sequence: TGTGCCAGCCGCTTACAGGGATCTGGGGCCAACGTCCTGACTTTC.